The 24 T cell receptor beta chains given below trace back to one sample, sequenced in a study of response to subunit inactivated influenza vaccine. MiXCR, applied by TCRdb to the RT-PCR reads, yields one record per CDR3 protein. The sample records around 790,000 distinct CDR3 sequences, less than 25% being singletons. The sample in question was PBMCs from blood, obtained more than 4 days after vaccination. Receptors were obtained from a man aged 45 to 65 who received an inactivated influenza vaccine.

This sequence joins TRBV14 and TRBJ2-4, with 8 bases lining up with TRBD1. The CDR3 spans 15 residues. The ends lost 1 base at V and 4 bases at J; junction bases unmatched: 3. The V gene's germline CDR1 is SGHDN and CDR2 FVKESK. The CDR3 nucleotides read TGTGCCAGCAGCCAAGTAAGGACAGGGAAAAACATTCAGTACTTC. Amino acid sequence: CASSQVRTGKNIQYF.

CDR3 amino acids: CASSYSLAPGPYNEQFF. CDR3 coding DNA: TGTGCCAGCAGTTACTCACTAGCCCCCGGCCCCTACAATGAGCAGTTCTTC. The rearrangement links TRBV6-5 to TRBJ2-1; possibly TRBD2 for D (6 bases). Trimming left V 0 bases short and J 2 bases short, with 14 bases between. There are 17 residues in the CDR3. CDR1 is MNHEY and CDR2 is SVGAGI in the germline V gene.

This clonotype has at least ten counts. The J gene is TRBJ2-1, the V gene TRBV29-1; tentative D call: TRBD2 (5 bases). Looked up from germline, CDR1 is SQVTM and CDR2 is ANQGSEA. The V end lost 6 bases, the J end lost 0 bases, and 12 bases lay between the germline ends. CDR3 length: 14 residues. In nucleotides, the CDR3 is TGCAGCGTCCCCCGACGGGGCTCCTACAATGAGCAGTTCTTC. It codes for CSVPRRGSYNEQFF.

This clonotype has just a few counts. This chain links TRBV27 with TRBJ1-6; TRBD1 is a possible D gene (6 bases). V was pared by 6 bases and J by 10 bases, with 13 bases between. The germline V gene encodes CDR1 MNHEY and CDR2 SMNVEV (reference sequence). This CDR3 is 13 amino acids long. The CDR3 spells CASRSDSRSPLHF. CDR3 in DNA: TGTGCCAGCAGGTCGGACAGTAGGTCACCCCTCCACTTT.

In its sample, this clonotype was seen a few times. This chain joins TRBV6-1 and TRBJ1-4; possibly TRBD1 for D (5 bases). This CDR3 spans 15 amino acids. The germline V gene has CDR1 MNHNS and CDR2 SASEGT. With 6 bases removed from V and 7 bases from J, the gap between germline ends came to 18 bases. Here the CDR3 reads CASSSLEGPFEKLFF. The CDR3 DNA follows: TGTGCCAGCAGCTCTTTGGAGGGGCCGTTTGAAAAACTGTTTTTT.

This clonotype was recorded a few times. The chain joins TRBV20-1 to TRBJ1-2; possibly TRBD1 for D (5 bases). Trimming removed 0 bases at V and 8 bases at J, with 16 bases between. The CDR3 spans 14 residues. Looked up from germline, CDR1 is DFQATT and CDR2 is SNEGSKA (reference sequence). The CDR3 spells CSARDPGGGGGYTF. In DNA, the CDR3 is TGCAGTGCTAGAGATCCCGGGGGAGGAGGAGGCTACACCTTC.

This chain links TRBV30 with TRBJ2-7; D gene uncertain. The CDR3 has 12 residues. V lost 3 bases to trimming and J lost 2 bases, with 8 bases between them. The germline gives CDR1 GTSNPN, CDR2 SVGIG (reference sequence). For the CDR3, the DNA is TGTGCCTGGAGACCATCAACCTACGAGCAGTACTTC. It codes for CAWRPSTYEQYF.

This clonotype was seen only a few times. The CDR3 coding sequence is TGTGCCAGCAGCTTAGGACAGGGGGCTAGTGAGCAGTTCTTC. It encodes CASSLGQGASEQFF. The V call is TRBV7-2, the J call TRBJ2-1; 10 positions agree with TRBD1. Trimming at V came to 1 base and at J to 9 bases, leaving 3 bases not matched to a gene. Germline assignment: CDR1 SGHTA and CDR2 FQGNSA. The CDR3 consists of 14 residues.

This clonotype has a count of ten or more. V gene TRBV6-2 or TRBV6-3 combines with J gene TRBJ2-5; 7 nucleotides agree with TRBD1. The CDR3 has 14 amino acids. Germline CDR1 is MNHEY and CDR2 is SVGEGT. With V trimmed by 4 bases and J by 5 bases, 7 bases remained unmatched. CDR3 region: CASSLRGREETQYF. The CDR3 bases are TGTGCCAGCAGTTTAAGGGGGCGCGAGGAGACCCAGTACTTC.

The V call is TRBV7-2, the J call TRBJ2-7, with 7 bases lining up with TRBD1. CDR1 and CDR2 from the germline V gene are SGHTA and FQGNSA. The CDR3 has 15 residues. After removal of 5 bases from V and 0 bases from J, the junction contained 7 bases not matched to a gene. The CDR3 loop is CASSAQGTVSYEQYF. The CDR3 DNA sequence: TGTGCCAGCAGCGCACAGGGGACGGTCTCCTACGAGCAGTACTTC.

This clonotype was counted a few times. The chain couples TRBV10-3 to TRBJ2-1; D is unclear. The CDR3 is made up of 13 amino acids. Germline CDR1 ENHRY, CDR2 SYGVKD. V was pared by 4 bases and J by 8 bases, with 12 bases between. The DNA of the CDR3 is TGTGCCATCAGTGCGGGTCTTGGGGATGAGCAGTTCTTC. It yields the protein CAISAGLGDEQFF.

There are a few counts of this clonotype. The V gene is TRBV15, the J gene TRBJ2-5; D is uncertain. Trimming pared 0 bases from V and 6 bases from J, leaving 5 bases between. The CDR3 runs to 12 residues. The V gene's germline CDR1 is LNHNV and CDR2 YYDKDF (reference sequence). DNA of the CDR3: TGTGCCACCAGCAGAGATCAGCAGACCCAGTACTTC. Translation gives CATSRDQQTQYF.

This clonotype has a handful of counts. The chain is built from TRBV5-4 and TRBJ2-3; maybe TRBD2 (6 bases). V was clipped by 0 bases and J by 0 bases, with 14 bases between them. Germline CDR1 reads SGHNT; CDR2 reads YYREEE (reference sequence). CDR3 length equals 17 residues. The CDR3 DNA reads as TGTGCCAGCAGCTTGGCCGCGCTAGCGATGAGCACAGATACGCAGTATTTT. This sequence encodes CASSLAALAMSTDTQYF.

This clonotype was seen more than once but under ten times. J is TRBJ2-1 and V is TRBV7-9, with D possibly TRBD2 on 5 matching bases. Trimming removed 1 base from V and 6 bases from J, with 10 bases in between. Per the germline V gene, CDR1 is SEHNR and CDR2 is FQNEAQ (reference sequence). This CDR3 contains 14 residues. The CDR3 region is CASSLEAGGNEQFF. The CDR3 DNA sequence: TGTGCCAGCAGCTTAGAGGCGGGTGGCAATGAGCAGTTCTTC.

Only a few counts were recorded for this clonotype. This chain uses TRBV2 with TRBJ2-7, with D tentatively TRBD2 (5 bases). V lost 2 bases, J lost 5 bases, and 7 bases lay in between. The CDR3 runs 12 residues. Germline-derived CDR1 and CDR2 are SNHLY and FYNNEI. The chain's CDR3 is CASSETRHEQYF. CDR3 sequence (DNA): TGTGCCAGCAGTGAAACTAGGCACGAGCAGTACTTC.

This clonotype showed up just a few times. The chain joins TRBV7-6 to TRBJ1-2; possibly TRBD1 for D (5 bases). CDR1 and CDR2 from the germline V gene are SGHVS and FNYEAQ. This CDR3 contains 13 residues. V lost 1 base and J 6 bases, leaving 9 bases between the germline ends. The CDR3 here is CASSLVPRDGYTF. CDR3 bases: TGTGCCAGCAGCTTAGTACCCAGGGATGGCTACACCTTC.

The rearrangement joins TRBV7-9 to TRBJ2-5, with 8 nucleotides matching TRBD2. CDR1 SEHNR and CDR2 FQNEAQ come from the germline V gene (reference sequence). CDR3 size: 16 residues. The junction had 4 bases not matched to a gene; V was cut back by 1 base and J by 0 bases. CDR3 loop: CASSLVSRGDQETQYF. Written as DNA, the CDR3 is TGTGCCAGCAGCTTAGTTTCGCGGGGGGACCAAGAGACCCAGTACTTC.

The chain has TRBV7-2 and TRBJ2-7; 11 bases agree with TRBD2. The length of the CDR3 is 17 residues. CDR1 and CDR2 (germline): SGHTA, FQGNSA. The trim removed 1 base at V and 6 bases at J, leaving 11 bases unmatched. CDR3 sequence: CASSLGSSGGAFSEQYF. The CDR3 region has the DNA TGTGCCAGCAGCTTAGGAAGTAGCGGGGGGGCGTTTTCCGAGCAGTACTTC.

The chain couples TRBV5-5 to TRBJ2-5, with 9 positions matching TRBD2. Germline CDR1 and CDR2: SGHKS and YYEKEE (reference sequence). The V segment lost 4 bases and the J segment 2 bases; nucleotides outside the gene matches: 6. The CDR3 sequence is 15 residues long. This CDR3 is CASSPRLAVQETQYF. In nucleotides, the CDR3 is TGTGCCAGCAGCCCTAGACTAGCGGTGCAAGAGACCCAGTACTTC.

This chain links TRBV2 with TRBJ1-5, with a possible D match to TRBD1 (5 bases). The CDR3 is made up of 15 amino acids. Trimming shortened V by 6 bases and J by 3 bases, and 15 bases separated the two germline ends. Germline V gene lookup returns CDR1 SNHLY and CDR2 FYNNEI. The CDR3 spells CASRYRDGHNQPQHF. CDR3 DNA sequence: TGTGCCAGCAGGTACCGGGACGGACACAATCAGCCCCAGCATTTT.

V and J are TRBV30 and TRBJ2-1; 7 bases match TRBD2. This CDR3 contains 15 residues. V gave up 2 bases and J gave up 0 bases; unmatched junction bases: 4. The germline V gene has CDR1 GTSNPN and CDR2 SVGIG (reference sequence). The DNA for the CDR3 is TGTGCCTGGAGTCGGGGACTAAGCTCCTACAATGAGCAGTTCTTC. Translation gives CAWSRGLSSYNEQFF. The full variable domain, with the rest looked up from reference TRBV30 and TRBJ2-1, is SQTIHQWPATLVQPVGSPLSLECTVEGTSNPNLYWYRQAAGRGLQLLFYSVGIGQISSEVPQNLSASRPQDRQFILSSKKLLLSDSGFYLCAWSRGLSSYNEQFFGPGTRLTVL.

This clonotype occurred a few times. This sequence joins TRBV6-1 and TRBJ2-3; TRBD1 matches 7 bases. The germline V gene has CDR1 MNHNS and CDR2 SASEGT. The CDR3 runs 12 residues. V was pared by 5 bases and J by 15 bases, with 11 bases of the junction left unmatched. The CDR3 sequence: CASSQDRSSCYF. In nucleotides, the CDR3 is TGTGCCAGCAGTCAGGACAGGTCCTCCTGCTATTTT.

This clonotype was detected a few times. The genes are TRBV2 and TRBJ2-7, with 11 bases matching TRBD2. J gave up 6 bases and V 7 bases, and 8 bases lay outside the gene matches. The CDR3 has 14 amino acids. Germline loops: CDR1 SNHLY, CDR2 FYNNEI. CDR3 nucleotides: TGTGCCAGCATAGGCCCGCTAGCGGGAGGCGAGCAGTACTTC. It codes for CASIGPLAGGEQYF.

This clonotype was counted only a few times. The chain couples TRBV2 to TRBJ1-6, with 7 bases identical to TRBD1. Germline CDR1 reads SNHLY; CDR2 reads FYNNEI. Losses at the gene ends were 5 bases for V and 5 bases for J; bases not matched to a gene: 6. CDR3 size: 15 residues. This CDR3 reads CASSKGTAHNSPLHF. DNA for the CDR3: TGTGCCAGCAGTAAGGGGACAGCACATAATTCACCCCTCCACTTT.